A selection of T cell receptor beta chains follows, all from one sample in a study of identical twins. Using its own MiXCR run on the 5' RACE reads, TCRdb lists one record per CDR3 protein. The repertoire holds about 920,000 distinct CDR3 sequences, with approximately 13% as singletons. This sample also appeared in a second study, on yellow fever vaccine responses in identical twins.

Sequencing was done on a sample of PBMCs. All receptors derive from a woman in her late teens or twenties in good health. Both conserved end residues are part of each CDR3. D genes are given only for firm matches. Expanded clones get a size class; other rows say once, few or many, or leave the size out.

J gene,V gene,clone size,D gene,CDR3 DNA,CDR3 protein
TRBJ1-3,TRBV12-3/TRBV12-4,.,.,TGTGCCAGCAGTTTCTTGGGACGCAACTCTGGAAACACCATATATTTT,CASSFLGRNSGNTIYF
TRBJ2-2,TRBV12-3/TRBV12-4,few,.,TGTGCCAGCAGTCCCGCCGTGGGGGCGGGCGCCGGGGAGCTGTTTTTT,CASSPAVGAGAGELFF
TRBJ1-2,TRBV6-1,few,.,TGTGCCAGCAGTGAAAATCAGGGCTATGGCTACACCTTC,CASSENQGYGYTF
TRBJ2-2,TRBV18,few,.,TGTGCCAGCTCACTTCCGCTGCAGCGCCACCTGAACACCGGGGAGCTGTTTTTT,CASSLPLQRHLNTGELFF
TRBJ2-7,TRBV18,few,.,TGTGCCAGCTCACCAGCCCAAGACTACGAGCAGTACTTC,CASSPAQDYEQYF
TRBJ2-5,TRBV7-8,few,.,TGTGCCAGCAGCTTAGGGGGGCCGACATTTCAAGAGACCCAGTACTTC,CASSLGGPTFQETQYF
TRBJ2-3,TRBV3-1,few,.,TGTGCCAGCAGCCAAGTAAGGAGGGGAGGCACAGATACGCAGTATTTT,CASSQVRRGGTDTQYF
TRBJ1-3,TRBV29-1,few,.,TGCAGCGCTAGAACAGACTCTGGAAACACCATATATTTT,CSARTDSGNTIYF
TRBJ2-1,TRBV5-1,.,TRBD1,TGCGCCAGCAGCGCCGGACAGGGCCCCCCATTTATCTACAATGAGCAGTTCTTC,CASSAGQGPPFIYNEQFF
TRBJ2-1,TRBV12-5,.,.,TGTGCTAGTGGTATTACCCTGGGGCTAGCGGAGCAGTTCTTC,CASGITLGLAEQFF
TRBJ1-1,TRBV3-1,.,TRBD1,TGTGCCAGCAGCCAAGATCTTCCGGGACAGGGGATCACTGAAGCTTTCTTT,CASSQDLPGQGITEAFF
TRBJ2-7,TRBV5-1,many,.,TGCGCCAGCAGCTCGCTCGACAACCCCCTCTACGAGCAGTACTTC,CASSSLDNPLYEQYF
TRBJ2-7,TRBV12-5,few,.,TGTGCTAGTGGTGACCGAGGAGGCTCCTACGAGCAGTACTTC,CASGDRGGSYEQYF
TRBJ2-2,TRBV19,few,.,TGTGCCAGTAACAAACAGGGTAACACCGGGGAGCTGTTTTTT,CASNKQGNTGELFF
TRBJ2-2,TRBV12-3/TRBV12-4,.,.,TGTGCCAGCAGTTTATCGGCCGCGAACACCGGGGAGCTGTTTTTT,CASSLSAANTGELFF
TRBJ2-5,TRBV2,.,.,TGTGCCAGCAGACGACCGGGATCAGTCCAAGAGACCCAGTACTTC,CASRRPGSVQETQYF
TRBJ2-7,TRBV2,.,.,TGTGCCAGCAGTGAAGTCGCGCGGGATTACTCCTACGAGCAGTACTTC,CASSEVARDYSYEQYF
TRBJ2-3,TRBV11-2,few,TRBD2,TGTGCCAGCAGCCCCCTCCGAACTAGCGGCCGATCCACAGATACGCAGTATTTT,CASSPLRTSGRSTDTQYF
TRBJ2-4,TRBV11-2,few,.,TGTGCCAGCAGCGCGATTCCAGGTGTCGGACTAGCCAAAAACATTCAGTACTTC,CASSAIPGVGLAKNIQYF
TRBJ2-2,TRBV3-1,.,TRBD2,TGTGCCAGCAGCCAAGAAGGTAGCGGGGGGCCCGACACCGGGGAGCTGTTTTTT,CASSQEGSGGPDTGELFF
TRBJ2-1,TRBV7-6,.,TRBD2,TGTGCCAGCAGCTTAGCCCCTAGCGGAGTTAGCTCCTACAATGAGCAGTTCTTC,CASSLAPSGVSSYNEQFF
TRBJ2-1,TRBV3-1,many,TRBD1,TGTGCCAGCAGCCAAGAAAACCCGGGACAGACCTTTTTTCACAATGAGCAGTTCTTC,CASSQENPGQTFFHNEQFF
TRBJ2-5,TRBV20-1,.,TRBD2,TGCAGTGCTAGCGGGGGGGCCGGGGTAGAGACCCAGTACTTC,CSASGGAGVETQYF
TRBJ2-3,TRBV12-3/TRBV12-4,many,TRBD2,TGTGCCAGCAGTACCCGACTAGCGGGAGTCTCCACAGATACGCAGTATTTT,CASSTRLAGVSTDTQYF
TRBJ2-4,TRBV20-1,.,.,TGCTGTGCTAGAGATTTTACGGGGGCTGAGGACAAAAACATTCAGTACTTC,CCARDFTGAEDKNIQYF
TRBJ1-1,TRBV12-3/TRBV12-4,.,.,TGTGCCAGCAGTTACAACAGGGAGAACACTGAAGCTTTCTTT,CASSYNRENTEAFF
TRBJ2-3,TRBV28,.,.,TGTGCCAGCAGACTAACGGGTTTACTCACAGATACGCAGTATTTT,CASRLTGLLTDTQYF
TRBJ2-7,TRBV20-1,.,.,TGCAGTGCTAGAGATAGGACCTCCTACGAGCAGTACTTC,CSARDRTSYEQYF
TRBJ1-2,TRBV2,few,.,TGTGCCAGCACTAGGACAACTAACTATGGCTACACCTTC,CASTRTTNYGYTF
TRBJ2-1,TRBV3-1,few,.,TGTGCCAGCAGCCAAGATAACGGTTATGAGCAGTTCTTC,CASSQDNGYEQFF
TRBJ2-5,TRBV7-9,many,.,TGTGCCAGCAGCCACCCCGGGACAAAAGAGACCCAGTACTTC,CASSHPGTKETQYF
TRBJ2-7,TRBV7-9,.,TRBD1,TGTGCCAGCACTAGGGACAGGGAATACGAGCAGTACTTC,CASTRDREYEQYF
TRBJ2-1,TRBV28,few,.,TGTGCCAGCAGCCCCGCGGGGTCCCTCTCCGACAATGAGCAGTTCTTC,CASSPAGSLSDNEQFF
TRBJ2-1,TRBV5-1,.,.,TGCGCCAGCAGCTTGGGGGGACTGCGCTCCTACAATGAGCAGTTCTTC,CASSLGGLRSYNEQFF
TRBJ2-2,TRBV12-3/TRBV12-4,few,.,TGTGCCAGCAGTTTGGTCAGCCGGAACACCGGGGAGCTGTTTTTT,CASSLVSRNTGELFF
TRBJ2-7,TRBV5-1,few,TRBD2,TGCGCCAGCAGCAGCATGGAGGCTAGCGGGAATAAGTACTTC,CASSSMEASGNKYF
TRBJ2-3,TRBV29-1,few,TRBD1,TGCAGCGGATCTCCGGACAGGGGGGGAGATACGCAGTATTTT,CSGSPDRGGDTQYF
TRBJ2-5,TRBV28,once,.,TGTGCCGGCAGCCAACGACGGGAGGAGACCCAGTACTTC,CAGSQRREETQYF
TRBJ1-3,TRBV4-2,few,.,TGTGCCAGCAGCCATACCGGGCCTATCTCTGGAAACACCATATATTTT,CASSHTGPISGNTIYF
TRBJ2-1,TRBV15,.,.,TGTGCCACCAGCAGAGTAGGGGGAGTTTACAATGAGCAGTTCTTC,CATSRVGGVYNEQFF
TRBJ2-5,TRBV11-2,few,.,TGTGCCAGCAGCTTATTTGAGGGAGTTGGTGAGACCCAGTACTTC,CASSLFEGVGETQYF
TRBJ1-4,TRBV5-1,many,TRBD1,TGCGCCAGCAGACCGACAGGGGCAACTAATGAAAAACTGTTTTTT,CASRPTGATNEKLFF
TRBJ1-6,TRBV11-2,.,.,TGTGCCAGCAGCTGGGGGGACGGGGGTTCACCCCTCCACTTT,CASSWGDGGSPLHF
TRBJ2-2,TRBV29-1,.,TRBD1,TGCAGCGTGGGACAGGGGGCAATCACCGGGGAGCTGTTTTTT,CSVGQGAITGELFF
TRBJ2-1,TRBV5-1,many,TRBD1,TGTGCCAGCAGTACGGGACAGTACAATGAGCAGTTCTTC,CASSTGQYNEQFF
TRBJ2-3,TRBV12-3/TRBV12-4,.,.,TGTGCCAGCACCCTGGATAGAGGAGTCAGGGCAGATACGCAGTATTTT,CASTLDRGVRADTQYF
TRBJ2-3,TRBV18,.,.,TGTGCCAGCTCACCTCCGGGACAACACACAGATACGCAGTATTTT,CASSPPGQHTDTQYF
TRBJ2-2,TRBV29-1,.,TRBD2,TGCAGCGCCAAAACGGGGGCGGGAGGCCCCACCGGGGAGCTGTTTTTT,CSAKTGAGGPTGELFF
TRBJ1-2,TRBV6-5,few,.,TGTGCCAGCAGTTACCCGCTGGGAGGCTACACCTTC,CASSYPLGGYTF
TRBJ2-3,TRBV27,.,.,TGTGCCAGCGGCGGTGGGGATACGCAGTATTTT,CASGGGDTQYF
TRBJ2-3,TRBV6-1,many,TRBD2,TGTGCCAGCACCCTACGGCGGGAGGGAGATACGCAGTATTTT,CASTLRREGDTQYF
TRBJ2-2,TRBV20-1,few,.,TGCAGTGCTGGGGGGACCGGGTGGACCGGGGAGCTGTTTTTT,CSAGGTGWTGELFF
TRBJ2-1,TRBV3-1,.,.,TGTGCCAGCACCCCCGGACAGTCCTACAATGAGCAGTTCTTC,CASTPGQSYNEQFF
TRBJ2-1,TRBV2,.,TRBD2,TGTGCCAGCAGTGCGGCGGGGGGGCCCTACAATGAGCAGTTCTTC,CASSAAGGPYNEQFF
TRBJ1-1,TRBV5-1,few,.,TGCGCCAGCAGCTTGCGGTCCGGGACATCGAACACTGAAGCTTTCTTT,CASSLRSGTSNTEAFF